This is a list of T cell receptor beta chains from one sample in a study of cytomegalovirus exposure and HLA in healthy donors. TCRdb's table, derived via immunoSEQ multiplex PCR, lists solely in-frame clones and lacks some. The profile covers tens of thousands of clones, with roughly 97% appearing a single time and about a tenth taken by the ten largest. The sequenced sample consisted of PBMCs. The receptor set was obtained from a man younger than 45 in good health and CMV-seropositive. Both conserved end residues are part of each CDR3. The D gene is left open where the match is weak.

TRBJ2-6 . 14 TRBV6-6 TGTGCCAGCAGACAGAGCTCTGGGGCTCAAGTCCTGACTTTC CASRQSSGAQVLTF
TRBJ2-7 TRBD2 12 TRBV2 TGTGCCAGCATGGGACCGGGAGGCGAGCAGTACTTC CASMGPGGEQYF
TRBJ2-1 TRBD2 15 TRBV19 TGTGCCAGTAGTATGGGACTAGCGGAGGGAAATGAGCAGTTCTTC CASSMGLAEGNEQFF
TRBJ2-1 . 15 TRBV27 TGTGCCAGCAGTTTCAGGGGTCGACAGTACAATGAGCAGTTCTTC CASSFRGRQYNEQFF
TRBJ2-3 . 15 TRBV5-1 TGCGCCAGCAGCTTGACCAAGACTAGCACAGATACGCAGTATTTT CASSLTKTSTDTQYF
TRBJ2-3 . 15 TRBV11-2 TGTGCCAGCAGCCGGGCGGGACCCGACACAGATACGCAGTATTTT CASSRAGPDTDTQYF
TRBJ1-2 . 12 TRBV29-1 TGCAGCGTTGATAGGGGGGGGAATGGCTACACCTTC CSVDRGGNGYTF
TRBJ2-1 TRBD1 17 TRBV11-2 TGTGCCAGCAGCTTCGCCCCCTCGCAGGGGGCTTTCAATGAGCAGTTCTTC CASSFAPSQGAFNEQFF
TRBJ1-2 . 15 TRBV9 TGTGCCAGCAGCGTAGGCTCCCCAGGGTTCCATGGCTACACCTTC CASSVGSPGFHGYTF
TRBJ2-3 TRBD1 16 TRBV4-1 TGCGCCAGCAGCCAAGATCCGGACAGGGGGAGGGATACGCAGTATTTT CASSQDPDRGRDTQYF
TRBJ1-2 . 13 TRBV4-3 TGCGCCAGCAGCCAAGATTATTCGGGAGGCTACACCTTC CASSQDYSGGYTF
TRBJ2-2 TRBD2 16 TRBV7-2 TGTGCCAGCAGCTCTCGAGTGGGACTAGGAGCCGGGGAGCTGTTTTTT CASSSRVGLGAGELFF